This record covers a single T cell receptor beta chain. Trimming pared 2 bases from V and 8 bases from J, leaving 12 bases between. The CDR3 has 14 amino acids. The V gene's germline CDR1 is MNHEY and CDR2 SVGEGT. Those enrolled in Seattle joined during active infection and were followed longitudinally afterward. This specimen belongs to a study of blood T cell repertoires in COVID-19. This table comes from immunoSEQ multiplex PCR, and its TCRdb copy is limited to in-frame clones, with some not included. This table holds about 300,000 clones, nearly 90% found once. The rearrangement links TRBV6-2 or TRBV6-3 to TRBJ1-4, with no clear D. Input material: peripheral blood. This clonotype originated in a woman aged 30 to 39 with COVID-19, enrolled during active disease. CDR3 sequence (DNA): TGTGCCAGCAGTTACGGAGGCCCCAGGGAAAAACTGTTTTTT. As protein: CASSYGGPREKLFF.